This T cell receptor (beta chain) emerged from a study of cytomegalovirus exposure and HLA in healthy donors. Findings and limits, study-wide: Several of the most significant clusters appeared, in a later analysis, to be linked to common viral pathogens. Generally TCR sequences proved uncommon, though certain public TCRs appeared in numerous donors. Accounts indicate the classifier identified cytomegalovirus status with strong specificity and sensitivity.

In the PCR, 60 Vbeta and 13 Jbeta primers were used. The method was immunoSEQ multiplex PCR; TCRdb's version includes in-frame clones alone and lacks a portion of them. Seen in this sample are some 110,000 clones; the ten most common clones hold 6.8%. The J segment lost 4 bases and the V segment lost 5 bases, leaving 11 bases of the junction unmatched. Germline CDR1 is SEHNR and CDR2 is FQNEAQ (reference sequence). The CDR3 consists of 17 residues. For this clone: Its target is unknown.

The genes are TRBV7-9 and TRBJ2-6; 7 bases line up with TRBD1. The specimen sequenced was PBMCs. The source is a man aged 35 to 55 in good health and CMV-seropositive. The CDR3 DNA sequence: TGTGCCAGCAGCCCAGACAGGGTTGCGAGAGGGGCCAACGTCCTGACTTTC. Translating it yields CASSPDRVARGANVLTF.